This T cell receptor (beta chain) was captured in a study of blood T cell repertoires in COVID-19. This clone is a singleton in its sample. Trimming cost V 1 base and J 0 bases, with 6 bases left between them. Germline V lookup: CDR1 MNHNS, CDR2 SASEGT. There are 14 residues in the CDR3. The repertoire was sequenced with immunoSEQ multiplex PCR; TCRdb's copy has only in-frame clones and lacks some. The data show 150,000 to 200,000 clones, 85% to 90% seen once. The TCR comes from a woman aged 65 to 85 with acute or convalescent COVID-19. The chain has TRBV6-1 and TRBJ1-1, with D uncertain. The source material was peripheral blood. CDR3 protein: CASSEDRVNTEAFF. In DNA, the CDR3 is TGTGCCAGCAGTGAAGACAGAGTGAACACTGAAGCTTTCTTT.